The clone carrying this T cell receptor beta chain has a single count. Its ends do not fully match the called genes, so a read error is possible. Germline V gene data show CDR1 as KGHDR and CDR2 as SFDVKD. CDR3 length equals 14 residues. The data derive from a study of blood T cell repertoires in COVID-19. For the study at large: Collection of acute and convalescent COVID-19 samples took place in the United States, Italy and Spain. In each case, the material was cDNA or gDNA derived from T cells, B-cell-depleted T cells, or PBMCs.

Per the study methods: From reference gene primer amplification, estimates of nucleated cell counts were derived. The repertoire was sequenced with immunoSEQ multiplex PCR; TCRdb's copy has only in-frame clones and lacks some. V, J and clone size were drawn from that table, and D and trimming were deduced from the DNA. The profile shows around 28,000 clones, 85% of them singletons. The receptor was derived from a human donor in a cohort sampled during active COVID-19. The sample taken for sequencing was peripheral blood. The chain uses TRBV24-1 and TRBJ2-3; TRBD2 agrees at 7 bases. The CDR3 protein is CASSYRGGTDTQYF. In nucleotides, the CDR3 is TGTGCCTCCAGCTATCGGGGGGGCACAGATACGCAGTATTTT.